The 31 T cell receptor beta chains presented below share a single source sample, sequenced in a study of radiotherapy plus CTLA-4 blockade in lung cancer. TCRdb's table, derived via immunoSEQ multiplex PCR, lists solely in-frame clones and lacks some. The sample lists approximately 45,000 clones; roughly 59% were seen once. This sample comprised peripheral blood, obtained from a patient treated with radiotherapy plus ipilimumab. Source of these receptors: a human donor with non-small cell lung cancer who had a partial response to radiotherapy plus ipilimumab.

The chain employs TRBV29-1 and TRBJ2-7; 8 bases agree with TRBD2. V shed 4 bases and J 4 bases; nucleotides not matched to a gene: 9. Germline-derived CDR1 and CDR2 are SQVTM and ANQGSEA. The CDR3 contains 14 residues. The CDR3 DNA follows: TGCAGCGTTGTCGTGGCAGCGGGAGTGTACGAGCAGTACTTC. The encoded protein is CSVVVAAGVYEQYF.

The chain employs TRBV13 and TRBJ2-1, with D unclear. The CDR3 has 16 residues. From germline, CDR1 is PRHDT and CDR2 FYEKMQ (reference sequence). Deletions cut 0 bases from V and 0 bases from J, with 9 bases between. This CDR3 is CASSLGGGSSYNEQFF. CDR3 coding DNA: TGTGCCAGCAGCTTAGGCGGCGGCAGCTCCTACAATGAGCAGTTCTTC.

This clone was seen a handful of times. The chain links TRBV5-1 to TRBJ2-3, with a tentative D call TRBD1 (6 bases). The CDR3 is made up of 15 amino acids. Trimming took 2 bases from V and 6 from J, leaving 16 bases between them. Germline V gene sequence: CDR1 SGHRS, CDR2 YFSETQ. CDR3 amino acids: CASSFLGASGDTQYF. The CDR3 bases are TGCGCCAGCAGCTTCTTGGGGGCGTCAGGCGATACGCAGTATTTT.

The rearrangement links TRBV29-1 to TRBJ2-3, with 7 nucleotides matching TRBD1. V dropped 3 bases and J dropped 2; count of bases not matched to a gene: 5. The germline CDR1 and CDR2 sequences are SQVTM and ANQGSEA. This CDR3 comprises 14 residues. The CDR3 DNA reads TGCAGCGTTGATGACAGGGATTACACAGATACGCAGTATTTT. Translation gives CSVDDRDYTDTQYF.

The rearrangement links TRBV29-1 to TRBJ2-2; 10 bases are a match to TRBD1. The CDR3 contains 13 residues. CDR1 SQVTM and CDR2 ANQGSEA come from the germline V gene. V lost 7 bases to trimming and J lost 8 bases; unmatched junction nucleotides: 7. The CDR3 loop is CSARQGAEGELFF. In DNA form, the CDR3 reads TGCAGCGCTAGACAGGGGGCAGAGGGGGAGCTGTTTTTT.

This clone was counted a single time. CDR3: CASRGLNGGANEQFF. Written as DNA, the CDR3 is TGTGCCAGCAGGGGCTTGAACGGGGGGGCCAATGAGCAGTTCTTC. V and J are TRBV7-8 and TRBJ2-1, with 8 bases lining up with TRBD2. Germline values: CDR1 SGHVS, CDR2 FQNEAQ. The J segment lost 6 bases and the V segment lost 6 bases, leaving 10 bases of the junction unmatched. The CDR3 covers 15 residues.

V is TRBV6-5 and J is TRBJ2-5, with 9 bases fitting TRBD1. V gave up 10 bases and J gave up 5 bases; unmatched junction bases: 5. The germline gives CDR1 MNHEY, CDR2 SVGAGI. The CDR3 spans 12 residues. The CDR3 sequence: CATQGAQETQYF. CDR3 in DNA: TGTGCCACACAGGGGGCCCAGGAGACCCAGTACTTC.

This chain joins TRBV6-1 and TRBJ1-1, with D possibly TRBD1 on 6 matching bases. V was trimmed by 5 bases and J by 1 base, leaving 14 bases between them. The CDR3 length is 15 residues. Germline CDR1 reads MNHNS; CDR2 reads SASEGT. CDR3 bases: TGTGCCAGCAGTAGCAGGGGCCCCTGGAACACTGAAGCTTTCTTT. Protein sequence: CASSSRGPWNTEAFF.

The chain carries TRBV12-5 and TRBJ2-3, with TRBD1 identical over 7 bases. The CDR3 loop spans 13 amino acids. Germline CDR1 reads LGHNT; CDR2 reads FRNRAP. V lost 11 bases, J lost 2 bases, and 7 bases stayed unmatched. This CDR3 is CASSTGNTDTQYF. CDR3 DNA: TGTGCTTCTTCGACAGGGAACACAGATACGCAGTATTTT.

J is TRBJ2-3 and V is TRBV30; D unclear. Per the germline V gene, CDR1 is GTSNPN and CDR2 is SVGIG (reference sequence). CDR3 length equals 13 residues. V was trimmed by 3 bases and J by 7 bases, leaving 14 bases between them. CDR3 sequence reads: CAWRTDFVHTQYF. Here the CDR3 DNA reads TGTGCCTGGAGGACCGACTTCGTCCATACGCAGTATTTT.

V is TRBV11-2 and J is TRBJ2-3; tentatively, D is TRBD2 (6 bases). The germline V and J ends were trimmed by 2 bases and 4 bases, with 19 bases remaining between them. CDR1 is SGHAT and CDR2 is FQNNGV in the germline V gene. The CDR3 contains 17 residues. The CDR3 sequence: CASSLMGGWKSADTQYF. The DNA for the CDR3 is TGTGCCAGCAGCTTAATGGGGGGTTGGAAGTCAGCAGATACGCAGTATTTT.

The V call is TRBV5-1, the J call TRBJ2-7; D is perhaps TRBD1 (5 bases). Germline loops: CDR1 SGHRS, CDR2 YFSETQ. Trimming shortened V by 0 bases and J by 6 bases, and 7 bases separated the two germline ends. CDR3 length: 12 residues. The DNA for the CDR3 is TGCGCCAGCAGCTTGGAAGGGGTCGAGCAGTACTTC. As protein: CASSLEGVEQYF.

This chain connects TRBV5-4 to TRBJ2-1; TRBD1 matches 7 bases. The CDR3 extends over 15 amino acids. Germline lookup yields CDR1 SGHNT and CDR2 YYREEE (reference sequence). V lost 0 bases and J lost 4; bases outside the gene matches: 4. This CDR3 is CASSLGWDSYNEQFF. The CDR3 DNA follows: TGTGCCAGCAGCTTGGGGTGGGACAGTTACAATGAGCAGTTCTTC.

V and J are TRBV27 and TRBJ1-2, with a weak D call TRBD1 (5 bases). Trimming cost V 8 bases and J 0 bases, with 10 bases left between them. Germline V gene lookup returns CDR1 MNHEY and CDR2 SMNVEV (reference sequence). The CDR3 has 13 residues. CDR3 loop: CASFGGANYGYTF. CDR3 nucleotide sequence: TGTGCCAGCTTCGGGGGAGCTAACTATGGCTACACCTTC.

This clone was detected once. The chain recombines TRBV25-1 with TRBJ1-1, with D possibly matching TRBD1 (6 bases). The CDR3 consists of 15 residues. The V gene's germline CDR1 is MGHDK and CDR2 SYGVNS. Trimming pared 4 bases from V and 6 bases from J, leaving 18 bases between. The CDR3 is CASSGGQTMTPEAFF. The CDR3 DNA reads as TGTGCCAGCAGTGGAGGACAGACGATGACTCCTGAAGCTTTCTTT.

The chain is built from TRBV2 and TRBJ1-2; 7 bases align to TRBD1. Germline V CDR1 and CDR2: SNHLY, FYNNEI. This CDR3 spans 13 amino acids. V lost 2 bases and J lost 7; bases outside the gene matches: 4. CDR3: CASSERGLGGYTF. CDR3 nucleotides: TGTGCCAGCAGTGAAAGGGGGCTGGGTGGCTACACCTTC.

The CDR3 sequence is CASSWGGGETQYF. The CDR3 coding sequence is TGTGCCAGCAGCTGGGGGGGCGGAGAGACCCAGTACTTC. The genes are TRBV7-9 and TRBJ2-5; D is possibly TRBD2 (7 bases). Germline V gives CDR1 SEHNR, CDR2 FQNEAQ (reference sequence). The CDR3 length is 13 residues. The ends were cut back, 4 bases at V and 4 bases at J, with 10 bases in the middle. Combining the CDR3 with reference TRBV7-9 and TRBJ2-5 gives the whole variable domain DTGVSQNPRHKITKRGQNVTFRCDPISEHNRLYWYRQTLGQGPEFLTYFQNEAQLEKSRLLSDRFSAERPKGSFSTLEIQRTEQGDSAMYLCASSWGGGETQYFGPGTRLLVL.

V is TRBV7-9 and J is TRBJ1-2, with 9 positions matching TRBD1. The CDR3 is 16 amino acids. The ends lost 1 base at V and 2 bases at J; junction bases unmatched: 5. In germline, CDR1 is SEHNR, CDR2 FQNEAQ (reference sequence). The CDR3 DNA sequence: TGTGCCAGCAGCTTAGGAACAGGGGGCAAGAACTATGGCTACACCTTC. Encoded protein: CASSLGTGGKNYGYTF.

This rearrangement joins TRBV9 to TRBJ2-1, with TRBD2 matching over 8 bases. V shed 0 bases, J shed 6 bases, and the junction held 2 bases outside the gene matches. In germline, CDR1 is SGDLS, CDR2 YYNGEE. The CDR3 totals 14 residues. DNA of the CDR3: TGTGCCAGCAGCGTAGATCTAGCGGGCAATGAGCAGTTCTTC. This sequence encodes CASSVDLAGNEQFF.

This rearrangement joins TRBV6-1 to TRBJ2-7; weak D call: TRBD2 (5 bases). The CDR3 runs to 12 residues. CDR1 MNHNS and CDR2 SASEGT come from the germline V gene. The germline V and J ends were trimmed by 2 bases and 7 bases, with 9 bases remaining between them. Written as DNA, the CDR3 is TGTGCCAGCAGTGAAACGTGGAGGGAGCAGTACTTC. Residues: CASSETWREQYF.

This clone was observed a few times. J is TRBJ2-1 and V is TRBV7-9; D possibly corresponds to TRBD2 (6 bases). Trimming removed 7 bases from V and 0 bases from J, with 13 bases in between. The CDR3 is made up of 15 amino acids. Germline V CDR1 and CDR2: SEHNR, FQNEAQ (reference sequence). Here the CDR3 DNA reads TGTGCCAGCACTTGGAGGGGAAGCTCCTACAATGAGCAGTTCTTC. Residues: CASTWRGSSYNEQFF.

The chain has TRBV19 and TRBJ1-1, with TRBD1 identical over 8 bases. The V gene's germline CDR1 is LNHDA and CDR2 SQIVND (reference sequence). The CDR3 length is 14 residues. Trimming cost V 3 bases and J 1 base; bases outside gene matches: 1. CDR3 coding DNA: TGTGCCAGTAGTATCACAGGGGGGAACACTGAAGCTTTCTTT. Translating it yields CASSITGGNTEAFF. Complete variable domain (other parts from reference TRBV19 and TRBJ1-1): DGGITQSPKYLFRKEGQNVTLSCEQNLNHDAMYWYRQDPGQGLRLIYYSQIVNDFQKGDIAEGYSVSREKKESFPLTVTSAQKNPTAFYLCASSITGGNTEAFFGQGTRLTVV.

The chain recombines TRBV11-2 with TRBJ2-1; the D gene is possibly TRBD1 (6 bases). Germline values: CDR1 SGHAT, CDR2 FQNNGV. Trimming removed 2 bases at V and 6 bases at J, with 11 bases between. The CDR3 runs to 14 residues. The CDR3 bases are TGTGCCAGCAGCTTACTCCGCAGGGGCAATGAGCAGTTCTTC. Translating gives CASSLLRRGNEQFF.

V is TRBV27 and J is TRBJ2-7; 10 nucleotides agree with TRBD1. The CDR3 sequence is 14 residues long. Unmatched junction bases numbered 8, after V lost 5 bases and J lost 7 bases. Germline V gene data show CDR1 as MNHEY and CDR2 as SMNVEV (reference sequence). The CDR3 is CASSRGTGVREQYF. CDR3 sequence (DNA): TGTGCCAGCAGTCGAGGGACAGGGGTCCGGGAGCAGTACTTC.

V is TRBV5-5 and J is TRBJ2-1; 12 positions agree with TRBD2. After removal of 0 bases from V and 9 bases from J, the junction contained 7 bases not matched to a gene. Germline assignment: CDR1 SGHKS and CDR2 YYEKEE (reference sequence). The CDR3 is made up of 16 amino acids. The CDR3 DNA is TGTGCCAGCAGCTTGGCGGGACTAGCGGGTGCTGCTGAGCAGTTCTTC. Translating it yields CASSLAGLAGAAEQFF.

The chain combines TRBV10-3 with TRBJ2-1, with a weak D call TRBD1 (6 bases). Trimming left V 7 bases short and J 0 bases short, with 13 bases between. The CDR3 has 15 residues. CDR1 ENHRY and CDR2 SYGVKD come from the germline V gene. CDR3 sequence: CAINSRTVSYNEQFF. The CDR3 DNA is TGTGCCATCAATAGTCGGACAGTCTCCTACAATGAGCAGTTCTTC.

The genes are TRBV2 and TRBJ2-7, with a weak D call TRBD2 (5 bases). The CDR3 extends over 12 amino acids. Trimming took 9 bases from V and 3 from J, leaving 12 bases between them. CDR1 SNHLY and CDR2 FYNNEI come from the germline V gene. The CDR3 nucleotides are TGTGCCAGTGGACTTGGTGGCTACGAGCAGTACTTC. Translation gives CASGLGGYEQYF.

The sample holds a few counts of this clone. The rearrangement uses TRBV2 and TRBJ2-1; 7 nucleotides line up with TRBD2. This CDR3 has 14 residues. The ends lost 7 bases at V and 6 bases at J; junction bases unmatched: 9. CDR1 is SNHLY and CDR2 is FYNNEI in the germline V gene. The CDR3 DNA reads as TGTGCCAGCACCGGGACTGGCGGGGGCAATGAGCAGTTCTTC. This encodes CASTGTGGGNEQFF. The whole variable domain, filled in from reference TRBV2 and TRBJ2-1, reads EPEVTQTPSHQVTQMGQEVILRCVPISNHLYFYWYRQILGQKVEFLVSFYNNEISEKSEIFDDQFSVERPDGSNFTLKIRSTKLEDSAMYFCASTGTGGGNEQFFGPGTRLTVL.

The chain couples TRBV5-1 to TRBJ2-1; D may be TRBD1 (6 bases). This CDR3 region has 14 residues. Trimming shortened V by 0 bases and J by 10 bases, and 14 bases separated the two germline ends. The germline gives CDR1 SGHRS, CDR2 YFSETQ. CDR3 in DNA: TGCGCCAGCAGCTTGGCTGGAGGACAGCACGAGCAGTTCTTC. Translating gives CASSLAGGQHEQFF.

The CDR3 is CASKAVPGNTEAFF. The CDR3 nucleotides read TGTGCCAGCAAGGCCGTCCCGGGGAACACTGAAGCTTTCTTT. The chain links TRBV6-5 to TRBJ1-1; no clear D. Looked up from germline, CDR1 is MNHEY and CDR2 is SVGAGI. Between the trimmed V and J ends, which lost 7 bases and 1 base, there was a span of 13 bases. This CDR3 is built from 14 residues.

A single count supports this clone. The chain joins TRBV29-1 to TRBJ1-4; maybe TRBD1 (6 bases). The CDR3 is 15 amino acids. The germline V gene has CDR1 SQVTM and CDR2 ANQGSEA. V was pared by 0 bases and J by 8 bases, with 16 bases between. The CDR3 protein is CSVEDVRGSGEKLFF. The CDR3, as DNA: TGCAGCGTTGAAGATGTCAGGGGCTCGGGAGAAAAACTGTTTTTT.